This T cell receptor (beta chain) was captured in a study of CD8 T cells in Susac syndrome. Broader study findings: The study acknowledged a relatively small number of individuals in its TCR sequencing and HLA analysis.

A quantity of about 0.5 to 1 ug RNA underwent reverse transcription using random hexamers. Each CDR3 protein is one row after TCRdb ran MiXCR on the immunoSEQ multiplex PCR reads. The data contain some 300,000 distinct CDR3 sequences, 65% to 90% of them singletons. Trimming shortened V by 2 bases and J by 2 bases, and 14 bases separated the two germline ends. This CDR3 has 16 residues. Germline CDR1 and CDR2: MNHEY and SMNVEV (reference sequence). Regarding this clonotype: What it recognizes is unknown.

The sequenced target, TCR beta, came from blood CD8+ and CD4+ T cells. The CD8+ and CD4+ T cells were negatively isolated, with the TEMRA cells enriched by FACS. The sample taken for sequencing was CD8+ T cells from PBMCs. This clonotype was obtained from a human donor with multiple sclerosis. The chain recombines TRBV27 with TRBJ2-3, with no clear D. The chain's CDR3 is CASSLAARVSTDTQYF. The CDR3 region has the DNA TGTGCCAGCAGTTTAGCGGCTCGGGTTTCCACAGATACGCAGTATTTT.